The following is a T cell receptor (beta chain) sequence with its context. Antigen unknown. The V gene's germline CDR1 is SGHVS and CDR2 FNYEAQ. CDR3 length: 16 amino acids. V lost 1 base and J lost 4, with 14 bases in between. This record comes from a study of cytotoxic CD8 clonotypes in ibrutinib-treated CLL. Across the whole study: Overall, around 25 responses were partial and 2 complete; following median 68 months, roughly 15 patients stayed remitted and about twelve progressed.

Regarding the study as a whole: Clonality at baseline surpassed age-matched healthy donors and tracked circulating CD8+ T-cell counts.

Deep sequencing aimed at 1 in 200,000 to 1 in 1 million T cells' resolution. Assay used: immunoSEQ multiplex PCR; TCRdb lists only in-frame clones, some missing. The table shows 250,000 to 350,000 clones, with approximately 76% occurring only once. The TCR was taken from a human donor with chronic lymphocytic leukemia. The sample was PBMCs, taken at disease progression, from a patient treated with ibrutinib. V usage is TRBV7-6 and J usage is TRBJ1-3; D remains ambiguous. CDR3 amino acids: CASSLVPGGIGNTIYF. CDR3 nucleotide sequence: TGTGCCAGCAGCTTAGTTCCGGGAGGGATAGGAAACACCATATATTTT.